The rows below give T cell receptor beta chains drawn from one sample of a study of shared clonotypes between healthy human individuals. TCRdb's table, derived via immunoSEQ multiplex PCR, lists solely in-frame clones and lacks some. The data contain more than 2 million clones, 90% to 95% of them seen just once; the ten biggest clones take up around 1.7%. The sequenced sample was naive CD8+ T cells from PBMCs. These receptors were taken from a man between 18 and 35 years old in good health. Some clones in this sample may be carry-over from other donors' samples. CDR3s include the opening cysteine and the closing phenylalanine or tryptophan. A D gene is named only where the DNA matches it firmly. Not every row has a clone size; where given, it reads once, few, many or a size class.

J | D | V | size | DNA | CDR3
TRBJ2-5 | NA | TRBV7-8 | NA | TGTGCCAGCAGCTTAGTTGAATCCCGGGGGGAGACCCAGTACTTC | CASSLVESRGETQYF
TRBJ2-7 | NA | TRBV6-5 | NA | TGTGCCAGCAGTTACCGCGGAGGGCACGAGCAGTACTTC | CASSYRGGHEQYF
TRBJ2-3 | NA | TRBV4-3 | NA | TGCGCCAGCAGCCAACGACGCGACCCGAGGTTGAGCACAGATACGCAGTATTTT | CASSQRRDPRLSTDTQYF
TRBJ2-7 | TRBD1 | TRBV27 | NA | TGTGCCAGCAGGTCACAGGGGATTAAGATTCCCCACGAGCAGTACTTC | CASRSQGIKIPHEQYF
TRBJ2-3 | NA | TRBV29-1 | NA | TGCAGCGTTGAAGAGAAAGAGGGCAGCGGGAGCACAGATACGCAGTATTTT | CSVEEKEGSGSTDTQYF
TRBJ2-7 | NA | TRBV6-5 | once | TGTGCCAGCAGTTACTCAGGGAACCCCTACGAGCAGTACTTC | CASSYSGNPYEQYF
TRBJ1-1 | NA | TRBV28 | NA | TGTGCCAGCAGTTCCCCAGTAGGGTACACTGAAGCTTTCTTT | CASSSPVGYTEAFF
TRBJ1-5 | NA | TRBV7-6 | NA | TGTGCCAGCAGCTTAGTAGCAGGGCCCAGTCAGCCCCAGCATTTT | CASSLVAGPSQPQHF
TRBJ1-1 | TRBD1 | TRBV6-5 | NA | TGTGCCACCATCGACAGGGGCTACACTGAAGCTTTCTTT | CATIDRGYTEAFF
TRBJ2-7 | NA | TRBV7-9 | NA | TGTGCCAGCAGCTTTTCAGGAACTGGGGAGCAGTACTTC | CASSFSGTGEQYF
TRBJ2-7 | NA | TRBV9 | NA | TGTGCCAGCAGCGTAGAGGGCAGGGTGGACGACGAGCAGTACTTC | CASSVEGRVDDEQYF
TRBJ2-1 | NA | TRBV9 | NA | TGTGCCAGCAGCTCCCGACAGGGGAGGGCATATGAGCAGTTCTTC | CASSSRQGRAYEQFF
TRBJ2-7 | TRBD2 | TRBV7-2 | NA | TGTGCCAGCAGCAAGAGGACTAGCGATTTCCCTTACGAGCAGTACTTC | CASSKRTSDFPYEQYF
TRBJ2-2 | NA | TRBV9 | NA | TGTGCCAGCAGCGTACGTAGTTCCGGGGAGCTGTTTTTT | CASSVRSSGELFF
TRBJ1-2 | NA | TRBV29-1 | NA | TGCAGCGTTGATTGGGGTTCGGACGCCTATGGCTACACCTTC | CSVDWGSDAYGYTF
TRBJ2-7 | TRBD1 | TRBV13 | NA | TGTGCCAGCAGCAACCGATTGGGACAGAGGGGTCCCGAGCAGTACTTC | CASSNRLGQRGPEQYF
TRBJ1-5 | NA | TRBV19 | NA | TGTGCCAGTAGTTCCTCTTCGTTGAGCAATCAGCCCCAGCATTTT | CASSSSSLSNQPQHF
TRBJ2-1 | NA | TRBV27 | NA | TGTGCCAGCAGTTTATTCTCCAGGGGCCCGGAGGCTTCAGGCTACAATGAGCAGTTCTTC | CASSLFSRGPEASGYNEQFF
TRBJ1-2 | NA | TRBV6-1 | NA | TGTGCCAGCAGTGAAAGGGAAGGGAACTATGGCTACACCTTC | CASSEREGNYGYTF
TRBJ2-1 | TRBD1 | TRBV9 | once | TGTGCCAGCAGCGTTATACCGACAGGGTCCTACAATGAGCAGTTCTTC | CASSVIPTGSYNEQFF
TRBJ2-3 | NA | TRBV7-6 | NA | TGTGCCAGCAGCTTAGGTCCGGGTGCGACAGATACGCAGTATTTT | CASSLGPGATDTQYF
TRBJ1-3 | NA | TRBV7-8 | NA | TGTGCCAGCAGCTTAGTCCCCGAGGGGACTGGGGGAAACACCATATATTTT | CASSLVPEGTGGNTIYF
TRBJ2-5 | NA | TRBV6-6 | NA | TGTGCCAGCAGTCCCTATCGGGAAGAGACCCAGTACTTC | CASSPYREETQYF
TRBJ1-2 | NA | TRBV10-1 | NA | TGCGCCAGCAGTGAGTGGCCGGGGGACTATGGCTACACCTTC | CASSEWPGDYGYTF
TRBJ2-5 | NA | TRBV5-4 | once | TGTGCCAGCCATCCGGAGGCCGGGTTTAGGACCCAGTACTTC | CASHPEAGFRTQYF
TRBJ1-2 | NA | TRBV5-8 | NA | TGTGCCAGCAGCGTAGGAAACTATGGCTACACCTTC | CASSVGNYGYTF
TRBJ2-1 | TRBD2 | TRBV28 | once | TGTGCCAGCAGGTGGGGACTAGCGGGAGACAATGAGCAGTTCTTC | CASRWGLAGDNEQFF
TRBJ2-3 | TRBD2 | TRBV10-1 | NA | TGCGCCAGCAGTGACCTAGCGGGAGAAGATACGCAGTATTTT | CASSDLAGEDTQYF
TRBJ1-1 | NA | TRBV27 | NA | TGTGCCAGCAGTTTATCAGGGGCTCCATCCCCTGAAGCTTTCTTT | CASSLSGAPSPEAFF
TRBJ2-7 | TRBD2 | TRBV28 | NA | TGTGCCAGCAAACTAGCGGGGGAATCCTACGAGCAGTACTTC | CASKLAGESYEQYF
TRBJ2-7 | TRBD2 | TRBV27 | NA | TGTGCCAGCAGTTTATGGAGCCCTAGCGGGAGGGTCCTCGAGCAGTACTTC | CASSLWSPSGRVLEQYF
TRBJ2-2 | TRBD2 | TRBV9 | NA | TGTGCCAGCAGCGCGGGACTAGCGGGGCTCCGGAACACCGGGGAGCTGTTTTTT | CASSAGLAGLRNTGELFF
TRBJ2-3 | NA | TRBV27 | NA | TGTGCCAGCATGAACGGGGGTACCATAGATACGCAGTATTTT | CASMNGGTIDTQYF
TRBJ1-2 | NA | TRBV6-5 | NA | TGTGCCAGCAGTTCGCCCAACAGGGACATTAACTATGGCTACACCTTC | CASSSPNRDINYGYTF
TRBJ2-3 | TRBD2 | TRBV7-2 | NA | TGTGCCAGCAGCCGAACTAGCGGGACACCAACTTATACGCAGTATTTT | CASSRTSGTPTYTQYF
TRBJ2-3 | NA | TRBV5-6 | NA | TGTGCCAGCAGCGGGGGGACTACAGATACGCAGTATTTT | CASSGGTTDTQYF
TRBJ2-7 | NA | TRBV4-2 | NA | TGTGCCAGCAGCCAAGCGGGTCGGGTCTACGAGCAGTACTTC | CASSQAGRVYEQYF
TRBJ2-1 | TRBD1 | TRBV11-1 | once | TGTGCCAGCAGCGTACAACAGGGGTCGTACAATGAGCAGTTCTTC | CASSVQQGSYNEQFF
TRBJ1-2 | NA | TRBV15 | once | TGTGCCACCAGCAGTCACCCTGGGGCATATGGCTACACCTTC | CATSSHPGAYGYTF
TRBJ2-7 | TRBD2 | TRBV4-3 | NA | TGCGCCAGCAGCCAAGTCGCCCCCGGACTAGCGGGAGGCGACGAGCAGTACTTC | CASSQVAPGLAGGDEQYF
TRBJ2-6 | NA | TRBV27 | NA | TGTGCCAGCAGTTGGCGGGGATCGAGCTCTGGGGCCAACGTCCTGACTTTC | CASSWRGSSSGANVLTF
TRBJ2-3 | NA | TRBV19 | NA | TGTGCCAGTAAGGACACGGCCGATACGCAGTATTTT | CASKDTADTQYF
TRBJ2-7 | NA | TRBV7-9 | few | TGTGCCAGCGAACAGGATGCCTACGAGCAGTACTTC | CASEQDAYEQYF
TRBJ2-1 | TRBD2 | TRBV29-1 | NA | TGCAGCGTTGATGGGTCTAGCGGGAGGGGGCTGTATGAGCAGTTCTTC | CSVDGSSGRGLYEQFF
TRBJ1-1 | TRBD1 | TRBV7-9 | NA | TGTGCCAGCGCTCTGGGGGTGACAGGGGCGAACACTGAAGCTTTCTTT | CASALGVTGANTEAFF
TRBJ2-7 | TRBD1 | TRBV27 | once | TGTGCCAGCAGTTTAAGGGACAGAATCAACGAGCAGTACTTC | CASSLRDRINEQYF
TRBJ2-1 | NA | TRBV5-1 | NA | TGCGCCAGCAGCCCAACCCCGGGACGAAATAATGAGCAGTTCTTC | CASSPTPGRNNEQFF
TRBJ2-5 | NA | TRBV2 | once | TGTGCCAGCAGTGAAGGACGGGGGTACCAAGAGACCCAGTACTTC | CASSEGRGYQETQYF